A selection of T cell receptor beta chains follows, all from one sample in a study of PD-L1 blockade in urothelial cancer. TCRdb's copy holds only in-frame clones and misses some; the assay was immunoSEQ multiplex PCR. Here the sample spans roughly 100,000 clones, roughly 80% being singletons. Material: PBMCs, obtained around atezolizumab (anti-PD-L1) treatment. Receptors were obtained from a man between 70 and 80 years old with urothelial cancer. The CDR3 runs from the conserved cysteine through the conserved F or W. The order of the fields is D gene, V gene, J gene, clone size, CDR3 protein, CDR3 DNA. The D gene is left open where the match is weak. Clone size is shown for a subset of rows, as once, few, many or a class of expanded clone.

D: .
V: TRBV7-2
J: TRBJ2-2
size: .
CDR3: CASSRGFAGELFF
DNA: TGTGCCAGCAGCCGGGGGTTCGCCGGGGAGCTGTTTTTT

D: .
V: TRBV11-2
J: TRBJ2-1
size: .
CDR3: CASSRLAQKGGHAEQFF
DNA: TGTGCCAGCAGCCGACTAGCACAAAAGGGGGGCCATGCTGAGCAGTTCTTC

D: .
V: TRBV2
J: TRBJ2-2
size: .
CDR3: CASSEARGNTGELFF
DNA: TGTGCCAGCAGTGAAGCCAGGGGGAACACCGGGGAGCTGTTTTTT

D: TRBD1
V: TRBV6-6
J: TRBJ2-5
size: .
CDR3: CASSYSTGEKTQYF
DNA: TGTGCCAGCAGTTACTCGACAGGGGAAAAGACCCAGTACTTC

D: TRBD2
V: TRBV7-2
J: TRBJ2-2
size: .
CDR3: CASSLNTMGGRAAGELFF
DNA: TGTGCCAGCAGCTTAAACACGATGGGCGGGAGGGCGGCCGGGGAGCTGTTTTTT

D: .
V: TRBV7-2
J: TRBJ2-2
size: .
CDR3: CASSLVGAVTGELFF
DNA: TGTGCCAGCAGCTTAGTTGGAGCGGTTACCGGGGAGCTGTTTTTT

D: .
V: TRBV18
J: TRBJ1-2
size: .
CDR3: CASSPSRGGAYGYTF
DNA: TGTGCCAGCTCACCATCACGGGGAGGGGCCTATGGCTACACCTTC

D: TRBD1
V: TRBV2
J: TRBJ1-1
size: .
CDR3: CASRDDRGAEAFF
DNA: TGTGCCAGCAGGGACGACAGGGGAGCTGAAGCTTTCTTT

D: .
V: TRBV5-1
J: TRBJ1-1
size: .
CDR3: CASSSRGNTEAFF
DNA: TGCGCCAGCAGCTCTAGGGGGAACACTGAAGCTTTCTTT

D: TRBD1
V: TRBV30
J: TRBJ1-1
size: .
CDR3: CAVDRVGAEAFF
DNA: TGTGCCGTCGACAGGGTGGGGGCTGAAGCTTTCTTT

D: TRBD1
V: TRBV5-1
J: TRBJ1-3
size: .
CDR3: CASSSGQVTSGNTIYF
DNA: TGCGCCAGCAGCTCCGGACAGGTCACCTCTGGAAACACCATATATTTT

D: TRBD1
V: TRBV12-5
J: TRBJ1-4
size: .
CDR3: CASGLVLGQGARMDEKLFF
DNA: TGTGCTAGTGGTTTGGTACTGGGACAGGGGGCGAGGATGGATGAAAAACTGTTTTTT

D: TRBD1
V: TRBV6-1
J: TRBJ1-2
size: .
CDR3: CASRGTEGYTF
DNA: TGTGCCAGCAGAGGGACAGAAGGCTACACCTTC

D: TRBD1
V: TRBV6-6
J: TRBJ2-7
size: .
CDR3: CASRPEGQVYEQYF
DNA: TGTGCCAGCCGACCTGAGGGACAGGTATACGAGCAGTACTTC

D: .
V: TRBV7-9
J: TRBJ2-6
size: once
CDR3: CASSRAGGPGANVLTF
DNA: TGTGCCTCCAGCCGGGCTGGGGGCCCTGGGGCCAACGTCCTGACTTTC

D: .
V: TRBV9
J: TRBJ1-4
size: .
CDR3: CASSAGTSNEKLFF
DNA: TGTGCCAGCAGCGCCGGGACTTCAAATGAAAAACTGTTTTTT

D: .
V: TRBV18
J: TRBJ2-7
size: .
CDR3: CASSKVGGYEQYF
DNA: TGTGCCAGCTCAAAGGTAGGGGGCTACGAGCAGTACTTC

D: TRBD1
V: TRBV27
J: TRBJ1-3
size: .
CDR3: CASSQGGTIYF
DNA: TGTGCCAGCAGCCAGGGGGGCACCATATATTTT

D: TRBD1
V: TRBV9
J: TRBJ1-5
size: .
CDR3: CASSRGTGTQPQHF
DNA: TGTGCCAGCAGCCGGGGGACAGGGACTCAGCCCCAGCATTTT

D: TRBD1
V: TRBV19
J: TRBJ2-7
size: .
CDR3: CASSASDRLSDEQYF
DNA: TGTGCCAGTAGTGCCTCGGACAGGTTATCAGACGAGCAGTACTTC

D: TRBD1
V: TRBV6-1
J: TRBJ1-5
size: .
CDR3: CASVTDRGRGQPQHF
DNA: TGTGCCAGCGTAACCGACAGGGGAAGAGGTCAGCCCCAGCATTTT

D: TRBD1
V: TRBV4-1
J: TRBJ1-5
size: .
CDR3: CASSQVPGTGGRYSNQPQHF
DNA: TGCGCCAGCAGCCAAGTTCCCGGGACAGGTGGGCGCTATAGCAATCAGCCCCAGCATTTT

D: .
V: TRBV12-5
J: TRBJ2-2
size: .
CDR3: CASGLRTTNTGELFF
DNA: TGTGCTAGTGGTTTGAGGACAACGAACACCGGGGAGCTGTTTTTT

D: .
V: TRBV2
J: TRBJ1-2
size: .
CDR3: CASSPEEGSLYGYTF
DNA: TGTGCCAGCAGTCCAGAGGAAGGTTCCCTCTATGGCTACACCTTC

D: TRBD2
V: TRBV9
J: TRBJ2-1
size: .
CDR3: CASSVVAGSSYNEQFF
DNA: TGTGCCAGCAGCGTAGTAGCGGGGAGCTCCTACAATGAGCAGTTCTTC

D: .
V: TRBV6-6
J: TRBJ2-2
size: .
CDR3: CASSYSGGTGELFF
DNA: TGTGCCAGCAGTTACTCAGGCGGAACCGGGGAGCTGTTTTTT

D: .
V: TRBV11-2
J: TRBJ1-5
size: few
CDR3: CASSLSGQPSNQPQHF
DNA: TGTGCCAGCAGCCTAAGCGGGCAGCCAAGCAATCAGCCCCAGCATTTT

D: .
V: TRBV7-2
J: TRBJ1-2
size: once
CDR3: CASSLYQTGRYGYTF
DNA: TGTGCCAGCAGCCTCTACCAGACAGGCCGCTATGGCTACACCTTC

D: .
V: TRBV5-1
J: TRBJ1-4
size: .
CDR3: CASSLGAATNEKLFF
DNA: TGCGCCAGCAGCTTGGGGGCTGCAACTAATGAAAAACTGTTTTTT

D: TRBD2
V: TRBV30
J: TRBJ2-1
size: .
CDR3: CAWSPSGRVSNEQFF
DNA: TGTGCCTGGAGTCCTAGCGGGAGAGTTAGCAATGAGCAGTTCTTC

D: TRBD1
V: TRBV6-8
J: TRBJ2-7
size: .
CDR3: CASSPVRDRGLNEQYF
DNA: TGTGCCAGCAGCCCCGTCCGGGACAGGGGGCTTAACGAGCAGTACTTC

D: .
V: TRBV11-2
J: TRBJ2-1
size: once
CDR3: CASSPGWAYNEQFF
DNA: TGTGCCAGCAGCCCAGGGTGGGCTTACAATGAGCAGTTCTTC

D: .
V: TRBV11-2
J: TRBJ2-7
size: .
CDR3: CASSLITAQGGYEQYF
DNA: TGTGCCAGCAGCTTAATTACCGCGCAGGGTGGGTACGAGCAGTACTTC

D: TRBD2
V: TRBV5-1
J: TRBJ2-5
size: .
CDR3: CASSGGEASGRETQYF
DNA: TGCGCCAGCAGCGGGGGTGAGGCTAGCGGGAGAGAGACCCAGTACTTC

D: .
V: TRBV7-9
J: TRBJ2-1
size: many
CDR3: CASSLAGLHEQFF
DNA: TGTGCCAGCAGCTTAGCGGGACTTCATGAGCAGTTCTTC

D: TRBD2
V: TRBV19
J: TRBJ2-3
size: .
CDR3: CATQTSGELTDTQYF
DNA: TGTGCCACCCAGACTAGCGGGGAACTCACAGATACGCAGTATTTT

D: TRBD1
V: TRBV18
J: TRBJ1-1
size: .
CDR3: CASSPSIGQVEAFF
DNA: TGTGCCAGCTCACCGTCGATAGGACAGGTAGAAGCTTTCTTT

D: .
V: TRBV6-1
J: TRBJ1-1
size: few
CDR3: CASSEAGTGGTEAFF
DNA: TGTGCCAGCAGTGAAGCCGGGACCGGGGGCACTGAAGCTTTCTTT

D: .
V: TRBV7-3
J: TRBJ1-2
size: once
CDR3: CASSLPARTASNYGYTF
DNA: TGTGCCAGCAGCTTACCGGCAAGGACAGCTTCGAACTATGGCTACACCTTC

D: .
V: TRBV10-3
J: TRBJ2-7
size: .
CDR3: CAIGKVGGNEQYF
DNA: TGTGCCATCGGTAAGGTCGGGGGAAACGAGCAGTACTTC

D: .
V: TRBV19
J: TRBJ2-2
size: .
CDR3: CASTTVSESNTGELFF
DNA: TGTGCCAGTACCACAGTATCGGAATCGAACACCGGGGAGCTGTTTTTT

D: TRBD1
V: TRBV2
J: TRBJ2-2
size: .
CDR3: CASSRDRANTGELFF
DNA: TGTGCCAGCAGTCGTGACAGGGCGAACACCGGGGAGCTGTTTTTT

D: TRBD2
V: TRBV28
J: TRBJ2-7
size: once
CDR3: CASTPSGTSGYEQYF
DNA: TGTGCCAGCACTCCATCGGGGACTAGCGGCTACGAGCAGTACTTC

D: TRBD2
V: TRBV2
J: TRBJ2-5
size: .
CDR3: CASSELAGDQETQYF
DNA: TGTGCCAGCAGTGAACTAGCGGGGGACCAAGAGACCCAGTACTTC

D: .
V: TRBV9
J: TRBJ2-2
size: .
CDR3: CASSGRQNTGELFF
DNA: TGTGCCAGCAGCGGACGACAGAACACCGGGGAGCTGTTTTTT

D: .
V: TRBV11-2
J: TRBJ2-7
size: .
CDR3: CASSPRRRGPYEQYF
DNA: TGTGCCAGCAGCCCCCGACGGCGGGGACCCTACGAGCAGTACTTC

D: .
V: TRBV9
J: TRBJ2-1
size: .
CDR3: CASSVDSEQFF
DNA: TGTGCCAGCAGCGTAGACTCTGAGCAGTTCTTC

D: TRBD1
V: TRBV9
J: TRBJ2-7
size: .
CDR3: CASSAVQGAGTYEQYF
DNA: TGTGCCAGCAGCGCTGTACAGGGGGCGGGGACCTACGAGCAGTACTTC

D: .
V: TRBV5-6
J: TRBJ2-3
size: once
CDR3: CASRILTGTSTDTQYF
DNA: TGTGCCAGCAGAATCTTGACGGGGACTAGCACAGATACGCAGTATTTT

D: .
V: TRBV11-2
J: TRBJ2-5
size: .
CDR3: CASSLGGGLQETQYF
DNA: TGTGCCAGCAGCTTAGGCGGGGGCCTGCAAGAGACCCAGTACTTC

D: .
V: TRBV28
J: TRBJ1-1
size: once
CDR3: CASSSGQDTEAFF
DNA: TGTGCCAGCAGTTCGGGACAAGACACTGAAGCTTTCTTT

D: .
V: TRBV10-2
J: TRBJ2-7
size: few
CDR3: CASSDYSSSSYEQYF
DNA: TGCGCCAGCAGTGATTACAGCTCGAGCTCCTACGAGCAGTACTTC

D: TRBD2
V: TRBV11-2
J: TRBJ2-5
size: .
CDR3: CASSSGGAWGKETQYF
DNA: TGTGCCAGCTCCAGCGGGGGGGCCTGGGGCAAAGAGACCCAGTACTTC

D: TRBD2
V: TRBV7-2
J: TRBJ2-7
size: .
CDR3: CASSLGGTRPYEQYF
DNA: TGTGCCAGCAGCTTAGGCGGGACTAGGCCCTACGAGCAGTACTTC